The rows below give T cell receptor beta chains drawn from one sample of a study of blood T cell repertoires in COVID-19. The method was immunoSEQ multiplex PCR; TCRdb's version includes in-frame clones alone and lacks a portion of them. The sample lists roughly 190,000 clones; around 83% were seen once. Sequencing was carried out using PBMCs or T cells enriched from blood (not recorded which). The receptors stem from a woman aged 40 to 50 in a cohort exposed to, infected with or recovered from COVID-19 (not recorded which). The CDR3 runs from the conserved cysteine through the conserved F or W. Each record gives: V gene, J gene, D gene, clone size, CDR3 DNA, CDR3 protein. The D gene is left open where the match is weak. Not all rows give a size; the values are once, few, many and, for expanded clones, a class.

v_gene: TRBV5-1; j_gene: TRBJ1-1; d_gene: -; abundance: -; CDR3nt: TGCGCCAGCAGCTTGGAAGGCCGCCGGGACACTGAAGCTTTCTTT; CDR3aa: CASSLEGRRDTEAFF
v_gene: TRBV27; j_gene: TRBJ1-4; d_gene: -; abundance: -; CDR3nt: TGTGCCAGCAGGGGGGGGATAGGTGAAAAACTGTTTTTT; CDR3aa: CASRGGIGEKLFF
v_gene: TRBV5-1; j_gene: TRBJ1-1; d_gene: -; abundance: -; CDR3nt: TGCGCCAGCAGCTCGCACAGGGTGAACACTGAAGCTTTCTTT; CDR3aa: CASSSHRVNTEAFF
v_gene: TRBV5-4; j_gene: TRBJ1-1; d_gene: -; abundance: once; CDR3nt: TGTGCCAGCAGCAGTGTGACAGACCACACTGAAGCTTTCTTT; CDR3aa: CASSSVTDHTEAFF
v_gene: TRBV28; j_gene: TRBJ2-7; d_gene: -; abundance: -; CDR3nt: TGTGCCAGCAGTCCACGGGACAGGGTCTCGATAGCGGGATTCCACGAGCAGTACTTC; CDR3aa: CASSPRDRVSIAGFHEQYF
v_gene: TRBV4-1; j_gene: TRBJ1-1; d_gene: -; abundance: -; CDR3nt: TGCGCCAGCAGCACGACAGTTAACACTGAAGCTTTCTTT; CDR3aa: CASSTTVNTEAFF
v_gene: TRBV19; j_gene: TRBJ1-2; d_gene: -; abundance: -; CDR3nt: TGTGCCAGTAGCGAGGATGGCTACACCTTC; CDR3aa: CASSEDGYTF
v_gene: TRBV7-9; j_gene: TRBJ1-4; d_gene: TRBD1; abundance: -; CDR3nt: TGTGCCAGCAGCCTTAGGACAGGGGATGAAAAACTGTTTTTT; CDR3aa: CASSLRTGDEKLFF
v_gene: TRBV5-4; j_gene: TRBJ1-3; d_gene: TRBD1; abundance: -; CDR3nt: TGTGCCAGCACCAACAACAGGGGGGGAAACACCATATATTTT; CDR3aa: CASTNNRGGNTIYF
v_gene: TRBV13; j_gene: TRBJ2-1; d_gene: TRBD1; abundance: -; CDR3nt: TGTGCCAGTGCCGGGACAGGGGCTACCAATGAGCAGTTCTTC; CDR3aa: CASAGTGATNEQFF
v_gene: TRBV11-3; j_gene: TRBJ2-5; d_gene: -; abundance: -; CDR3nt: TGTGCCAGCAGCTTAGGAGGTCGGACATTGAGGGAGACCCAGTACTTC; CDR3aa: CASSLGGRTLRETQYF
v_gene: TRBV9; j_gene: TRBJ1-2; d_gene: TRBD1; abundance: -; CDR3nt: TGTGCCAGCAGCGGCCGGGACAGTCTAAACTATGGCTACACCTTC; CDR3aa: CASSGRDSLNYGYTF
v_gene: TRBV28; j_gene: TRBJ1-2; d_gene: TRBD1; abundance: -; CDR3nt: TGTGCCAGCAGTTTCCCCCGCGCTGCGGGACAGAGCTATGGCTACACCTTC; CDR3aa: CASSFPRAAGQSYGYTF
v_gene: TRBV7-2; j_gene: TRBJ1-1; d_gene: -; abundance: -; CDR3nt: TGTGCCAGCAGTCAAAGCCCCGGGGGTACTGAAGCTTTCTTT; CDR3aa: CASSQSPGGTEAFF
v_gene: TRBV10-3; j_gene: TRBJ2-7; d_gene: TRBD1; abundance: -; CDR3nt: TGTGCCATCAGTGGGACAGGGGCGACCTACGAGCAGTACTTC; CDR3aa: CAISGTGATYEQYF
v_gene: TRBV13; j_gene: TRBJ2-1; d_gene: TRBD2; abundance: -; CDR3nt: TGTGCCAGCAGCTTACTCGGGACTAGAGTAGGGGATGAGCAGTTCTTC; CDR3aa: CASSLLGTRVGDEQFF
v_gene: TRBV4-2; j_gene: TRBJ1-1; d_gene: TRBD1; abundance: -; CDR3nt: TGTGCCAGCAGCCTGGGACAGTCGGACTCAGCTTTCTTT; CDR3aa: CASSLGQSDSAFF
v_gene: TRBV19; j_gene: TRBJ1-1; d_gene: TRBD1; abundance: -; CDR3nt: TGTGCCAGTAGTCCTGGGACAGCGAACACTGAAGCTTTCTTT; CDR3aa: CASSPGTANTEAFF
v_gene: TRBV11-3; j_gene: TRBJ2-2; d_gene: TRBD2; abundance: -; CDR3nt: TGTGCCAGCAGCTTAGGTCCCACGGGAGGGAAGACCGGGGAGCTGTTTTTT; CDR3aa: CASSLGPTGGKTGELFF
v_gene: TRBV20-1; j_gene: TRBJ1-6; d_gene: -; abundance: -; CDR3nt: TGCAGTGCTAAAGCCGGACAAACACTCCACTTT; CDR3aa: CSAKAGQTLHF
v_gene: TRBV5-4; j_gene: TRBJ2-1; d_gene: TRBD1; abundance: -; CDR3nt: TGTGCCAGCAGCTTTGGCCGGGACAGGGGGTTCCAAGGAAAGCAGTTCTTC; CDR3aa: CASSFGRDRGFQGKQFF
v_gene: TRBV6-6; j_gene: TRBJ2-2; d_gene: -; abundance: -; CDR3nt: TGTGCCAGCAGTTACTCTCCCGTGGGGGAGCTGTTTTTT; CDR3aa: CASSYSPVGELFF
v_gene: TRBV4-1; j_gene: TRBJ1-2; d_gene: -; abundance: -; CDR3nt: TGCGCCAGCAGCCAGGTTACTACCGATGGCTACACCTTC; CDR3aa: CASSQVTTDGYTF
v_gene: TRBV27; j_gene: TRBJ2-7; d_gene: TRBD1; abundance: -; CDR3nt: TGTGCCAGCAGGCGGACAGGGATAGGATTCTACGAGCAGTACTTC; CDR3aa: CASRRTGIGFYEQYF
v_gene: TRBV9; j_gene: TRBJ1-2; d_gene: -; abundance: -; CDR3nt: TGTGCCAGCAGCGTGGCCGGGAGACCTAACTATGGCTACACCTTC; CDR3aa: CASSVAGRPNYGYTF
v_gene: TRBV10-3; j_gene: TRBJ1-6; d_gene: TRBD1; abundance: -; CDR3nt: TGTGCCATCAGTGAGTCAGGGACAGGACCTAATAATTCACCCCTCCACTTT; CDR3aa: CAISESGTGPNNSPLHF
v_gene: TRBV27; j_gene: TRBJ2-3; d_gene: TRBD2; abundance: -; CDR3nt: TGTGCCAGCAGTGGGAGGGTGGGCACAGATACGCAGTATTTT; CDR3aa: CASSGRVGTDTQYF
v_gene: TRBV28; j_gene: TRBJ1-2; d_gene: TRBD1; abundance: -; CDR3nt: TGTGCCAGCAGCCTTCGGACAGGGGTAATGCTCTATGGCTACACCTTC; CDR3aa: CASSLRTGVMLYGYTF
v_gene: TRBV30; j_gene: TRBJ1-2; d_gene: TRBD1; abundance: -; CDR3nt: TGTGCCTGGGCCACAGGGGGCAATTTGTACTATGGCTACACCTTC; CDR3aa: CAWATGGNLYYGYTF
v_gene: TRBV28; j_gene: TRBJ2-7; d_gene: TRBD1; abundance: -; CDR3nt: TGTGCCAGCAGTTTTCCCGGGACAGGCTACGAGCAGTACTTC; CDR3aa: CASSFPGTGYEQYF
v_gene: TRBV5-8; j_gene: TRBJ2-1; d_gene: TRBD2; abundance: few; CDR3nt: TGTGCCAGCAGCCCCGGACTAGCGGGAGTTGATGAGCAGTTCTTC; CDR3aa: CASSPGLAGVDEQFF
v_gene: TRBV4-3; j_gene: TRBJ2-6; d_gene: -; abundance: -; CDR3nt: TGCGCCAGCAGCCAAGATCGAGGAACTGGGGCCAACGTCCTGACTTTC; CDR3aa: CASSQDRGTGANVLTF
v_gene: TRBV29-1; j_gene: TRBJ1-2; d_gene: -; abundance: -; CDR3nt: TGCAGCGTTGAAGGACAGCGAAACTATGGCTACACCTTC; CDR3aa: CSVEGQRNYGYTF
v_gene: TRBV13; j_gene: TRBJ2-7; d_gene: TRBD1; abundance: once; CDR3nt: TGTGCCAGCAGCTTAGGGGCAGGGGGAGCCTACGAGCAGTACTTC; CDR3aa: CASSLGAGGAYEQYF
v_gene: TRBV4-3; j_gene: TRBJ1-3; d_gene: -; abundance: -; CDR3nt: TGCGCCAGCAGCCAGGGGGCCGGGACGGGAAACACCATATATTTT; CDR3aa: CASSQGAGTGNTIYF
v_gene: TRBV9; j_gene: TRBJ2-2; d_gene: -; abundance: -; CDR3nt: TGTGCCAGCAGCGAGGCCCAGGGCAGGACGAACACCGGGGAGCTGTTTTTT; CDR3aa: CASSEAQGRTNTGELFF
v_gene: TRBV20-1; j_gene: TRBJ1-2; d_gene: -; abundance: -; CDR3nt: TGCAGTGCTAGCACAGGGTTTGGCTACACCTTC; CDR3aa: CSASTGFGYTF
v_gene: TRBV9; j_gene: TRBJ2-1; d_gene: -; abundance: -; CDR3nt: TGTGCCAGCAGCAACGGGGGCCACCAGCGGGGACACAATGAGCAGTTCTTC; CDR3aa: CASSNGGHQRGHNEQFF
v_gene: TRBV4-1; j_gene: TRBJ2-5; d_gene: TRBD2; abundance: -; CDR3nt: TGCGCCAGCAGCCAAGAAGGCGGGGGGGCCTTTGAGACCCAGTACTTC; CDR3aa: CASSQEGGGAFETQYF
v_gene: TRBV5-1; j_gene: TRBJ2-1; d_gene: TRBD2; abundance: -; CDR3nt: TGCGCCAGCAGCTTCGAAGCGGGACTAGCGGGAGAGGGTGAGCAGTTCTTC; CDR3aa: CASSFEAGLAGEGEQFF
v_gene: TRBV6-1; j_gene: TRBJ2-7; d_gene: TRBD2; abundance: -; CDR3nt: TGTGCCAGCAGTGAAGCGCCGTGGGGGGGCGAGCAGTACTTC; CDR3aa: CASSEAPWGGEQYF